The sample holds many counts of the clone carrying this TCR beta chain. Its antigen is unknown. The library labeled individual cDNA molecules by adding unique molecular identifiers to them. As originally analysed: Sample-level TCR yields exhibited a median of around 90,000, with a range of about 20,000 to 690,600. TCRdb re-called the reads with MiXCR, one entry per CDR3 protein. Here the V and J calls rest on TCRdb's processing, not on the authors' analysis. The profile shows around 120,000 distinct CDR3 sequences, less than 10% of them singletons. This entry is derived from a study of human T cells and chemical hapten exposure. Study-level information: Small pooled library volume differences mainly caused per-sample TCR yield variation.

From whole blood left unfractionated, total RNA was extracted. The study's findings and limits: The number of TCRs over 1 in 1000 frequency stayed unchanged after DPC.

The germline V gene encodes CDR1 MNHEY and CDR2 SMNVEV (reference sequence). CDR3 size: 14 residues. Deletions cut 0 bases from V and 2 bases from J, with 5 bases between. The V gene is TRBV27, the J gene TRBJ1-5; D unclear. Sequenced material: whole blood. The clonotype comes from a human donor in good health. Some clones in this sample may be carry-over from other donors' samples. The CDR3 sequence: CASSLSEGNQPQHF. As DNA, the CDR3 is TGTGCCAGCAGTTTATCGGAGGGCAATCAGCCCCAGCATTTT.